The sequence of this TCR beta chain was determined in a study of blood T cell repertoires in COVID-19. Sequencing used immunoSEQ multiplex PCR; TCRdb keeps in-frame clones, though not all of them. The sample contains about 14,000 clones, roughly nine tenths of which appear only once. Germline CDR1 reads LNHDA; CDR2 reads SQIVND (reference sequence). The CDR3 is 16 amino acids. Trimming took 6 bases from V and 3 from J, leaving 19 bases between them. The origin of this receptor is a human donor in a cohort sampled during active COVID-19. The chain links TRBV19 to TRBJ2-3, with D perhaps TRBD2 (6 bases). The sequenced material came from peripheral blood. The CDR3, as DNA: TGTGCCAGTAGCCCCGTGGGGGGAGGTTTGACAGATACGCAGTATTTT. Translating gives CASSPVGGGLTDTQYF.